This entry is about one T cell receptor (beta chain). Its antigen is still unknown. No per-base quality is available; no much larger clone lies one base away. TCRbeta CDR3 regions were amplified from genomic DNA by means of the immunoSEQ Assay, a bias-controlled multiplex PCR. The authors processed their data as follows. The number of nucleated cells in each sample was estimated by amplification of reference gene primers within the assay. To quantify the absolute abundance of each unique TCRbeta CDR3 rearrangement, sequence reads were collapsed and filtered. For each sample, productive Simpson clonality was calculated as the square root of Simpson's diversity index over productive rearrangements. In TCRdb, the immuneACCESS table is reduced to in-frame sequences with V and J assigned. These tables do not hold every clone; where another copy was compared, an unresolved V gene accounts for under half, and the others remain unexplained. For V, J and clone size, that table is used; D and trimming come from the DNA. Across this sample there are roughly 120,000 clones, with around 82% seen only once. About 7% of the sample lies in the top ten.

Each collaborating institution followed its own protocols to collect whole blood in K2EDTA tubes. For TCRbeta analysis, collaborator samples were shipped as frozen whole blood, as isolated PBMCs, or as DNA extracted from either sample type. Trimming removed 7 bases from V and 7 bases from J, leaving 13 bases between the germline ends. CDR1 and CDR2, looked up from the germline V gene, are MNHEY and SVGAGI. The CDR3 starts with the cysteine, ends with the phenylalanine, and has 12 residues. The kept DNA is CDR3 alone, 36 bases in frame from the first base. The sample belongs to a study of blood T cell repertoires in COVID-19 (TCRdb year 2020). Background for the entire study: Samples covering the acute and convalescent phases of COVID-19 were provided by collaborators in the United States, Italy and Spain. The material from the prospective study consisted of cDNA or gDNA derived from T cells, B-cell-depleted T cells, or PBMCs. The dataset comprised deeply sampled blood TCRbeta repertoires from subjects exposed to, actively infected with, or recovered from COVID-19. The repertoires were released in a freely available public database intended as a resource for research on the immune response to SARS-CoV-2. The samples were drawn from two sources: the first 160 participants of the ongoing ImmuneRACE study, and 950 to 1,500 subjects contributed by 6 global collaborators. The sample metadata nearly always contained a de-identified subject ID, COVID-19 status, age in years and sex. Where available, HLA class I and class II types were obtained from metadata supplied by the sample provider rather than from assay-based typing.

Results the study describes overall, beyond this receptor: The quantity of clinical and demographic metadata differed by source and by participant and was supplied without curation.

The TCR comes from a woman between 50 and 59 years old with acute or convalescent COVID-19. The rearrangement combines TRBV6-5 with TRBJ1-2; the D gene is perhaps TRBD1, on 5 matching bases. Material for sequencing was peripheral blood. The CDR3 reads as follows: CASNPGIVGYTF. The nucleotides are TGTGCCAGCAACCCAGGGATTGTTGGCTACACCTTC.